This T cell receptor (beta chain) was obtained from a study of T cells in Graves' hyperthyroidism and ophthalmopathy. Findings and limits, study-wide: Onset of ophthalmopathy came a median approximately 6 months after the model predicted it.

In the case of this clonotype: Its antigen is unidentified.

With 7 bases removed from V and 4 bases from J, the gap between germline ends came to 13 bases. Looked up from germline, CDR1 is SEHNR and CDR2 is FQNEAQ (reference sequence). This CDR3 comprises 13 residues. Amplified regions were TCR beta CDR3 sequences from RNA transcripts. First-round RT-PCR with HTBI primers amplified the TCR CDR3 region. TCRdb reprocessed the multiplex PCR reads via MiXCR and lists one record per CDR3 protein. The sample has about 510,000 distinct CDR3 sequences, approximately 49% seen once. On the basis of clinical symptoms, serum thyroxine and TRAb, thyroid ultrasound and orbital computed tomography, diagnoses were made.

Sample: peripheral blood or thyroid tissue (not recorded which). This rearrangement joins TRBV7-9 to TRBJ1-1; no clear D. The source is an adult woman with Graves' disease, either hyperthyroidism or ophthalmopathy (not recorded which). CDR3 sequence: CASTRTFLTEAFF. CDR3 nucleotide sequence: TGTGCCAGCACCCGCACCTTTCTCACTGAAGCTTTCTTT.